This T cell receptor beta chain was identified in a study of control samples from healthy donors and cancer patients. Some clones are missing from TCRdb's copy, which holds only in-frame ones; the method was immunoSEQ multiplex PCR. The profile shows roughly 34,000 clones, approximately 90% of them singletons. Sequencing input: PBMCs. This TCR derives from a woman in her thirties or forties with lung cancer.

This CDR3 is CATSDSRDVQPRDYTF. CDR3 sequence (DNA): TGTGCCACCAGTGATTCACGGGACGTTCAGCCCAGGGACTACACCTTC. This chain links TRBV24-1 with TRBJ1-2; TRBD1 might be the D (5 bases). CDR1 KGHDR and CDR2 SFDVKD come from the germline V gene. The V gene lost 2 bases and the J gene lost 10 bases, with 22 bases spanning the gap. The CDR3 totals 16 residues.